Listed below are T cell receptor beta chains from one sample, sequenced in a study of T cell responses to AZD1222 COVID-19 vaccine. Assay: immunoSEQ multiplex PCR; the TCRdb copy retains only in-frame clones and omits some. Among under 150,000 clones listed, 85% to 90% were seen once. The source material was peripheral blood, sampled on day 0 of AZD1222 vaccination. The receptors shown here come from an adult in good health. The CDR3 runs from the conserved cysteine through the conserved F or W. A D gene is named only where the DNA matches it firmly. Clone size is given for some rows only: seen once, a few or many times, or a class if the clone is expanded.

CDR3nt	CDR3aa	abundance	j_gene	d_gene	v_gene
TGTGCAAGTCGCTCCGGGACAGGGATCTCCTACGAGCAGTACTTC	CASRSGTGISYEQYF	few	TRBJ2-7	.	TRBV12-2
TGTGCCAGCAGCAGCCGGGATTCGACCTACGAGCAGTACTTC	CASSSRDSTYEQYF	.	TRBJ2-7	.	TRBV9
TGTGCCAGCAGTGAAACCGGGACTAGCGGGGGTGGTGAGCAGTTCTTC	CASSETGTSGGGEQFF	.	TRBJ2-1	TRBD2	TRBV2
TGTGCCAGCAGCGTAGAGCCCACCGCTAGCGGGGTATACAATGAGCAGTTCTTC	CASSVEPTASGVYNEQFF	once	TRBJ2-1	TRBD2	TRBV9
TGTGCCAGTAGTATAGGAGGGACTATCTACAATGAGCAGTTCTTC	CASSIGGTIYNEQFF	.	TRBJ2-1	TRBD2	TRBV19
TGTGCCAGCAGCCAAGGACCGCTTTTGCAAGAGACCCAGTACTTC	CASSQGPLLQETQYF	.	TRBJ2-5	.	TRBV3-1/TRBV3-2
TGTGCCACCCAGGACGGGATATCCACCCAAGAGACCCAGTACTTC	CATQDGISTQETQYF	.	TRBJ2-5	.	TRBV6-5
TGCGCCAGCAGCCTCCGACTGAGCGGGAGGGTAAATGAGCAGTTCTTC	CASSLRLSGRVNEQFF	.	TRBJ2-1	TRBD2	TRBV4-1
TGTGCCAGCAGCCCACGTAGCCTGAACACTGAAGCTTTCTTT	CASSPRSLNTEAFF	.	TRBJ1-1	.	TRBV11-2
TGCGCCAGCAGCCAAGATAAGGAAAAACTGTTTTTT	CASSQDKEKLFF	.	TRBJ1-4	.	TRBV4-1
TGTGCCAGCAGCTTGGCAGCGGGAGGCCAGGCCCGGCAGTTCTTC	CASSLAAGGQARQFF	.	TRBJ2-1	TRBD2	TRBV5-4
TGTGCCAGCAGCTTGGGTGGGGGCAGCCAAAATTCACCCCTCCACTTT	CASSLGGGSQNSPLHF	.	TRBJ1-6	.	TRBV5-6
TGTGCCAGCAGCTTGACCTTCCCTAGCTCCTACGAGCAGTACTTC	CASSLTFPSSYEQYF	once	TRBJ2-7	.	TRBV11-3
TGTGCCAGCAGTTTTGACGGCTATGGCTACACCTTC	CASSFDGYGYTF	.	TRBJ1-2	.	TRBV27
TGTGCCTGCCAGGGGGCGCAGAACACCGGGGAGCTGTTTTTT	CACQGAQNTGELFF	.	TRBJ2-2	TRBD1	TRBV28
TGTGCCAGCAGAGGCCCCCGTCCAGGGCCCACAGATACGCAGTATTTT	CASRGPRPGPTDTQYF	.	TRBJ2-3	.	TRBV11-1
TGTGCCAGCAGTTTAGCGGGAGGAGGGGCAGATACGCAGTATTTT	CASSLAGGGADTQYF	.	TRBJ2-3	TRBD2	TRBV28
TGTGCCAGTAGTACCTTCGAATACAATGAGCAGTTCTTC	CASSTFEYNEQFF	.	TRBJ2-1	.	TRBV19
TGTGCCAGCAGTGCGCCGACTAACTATGGCTACACCTTC	CASSAPTNYGYTF	.	TRBJ1-2	.	TRBV28
TGTGCCAGCAGGATAATGGGAACCCAAGAGACCCAGTACTTC	CASRIMGTQETQYF	.	TRBJ2-5	.	TRBV6-5
TGTGCCAGTAGTACCGGGACTAGCGCCTACGAGCAGTACTTC	CASSTGTSAYEQYF	.	TRBJ2-7	TRBD2	TRBV19
TGCAGCGTTGATAAAACAGGGGCGTCCTACAATGAGCAGTTCTTC	CSVDKTGASYNEQFF	medium-sized	TRBJ2-1	TRBD1	TRBV29-1
TGTGCCAGCACCATAGGCCGGGACGGGCAGCCCCAGCATTTT	CASTIGRDGQPQHF	.	TRBJ1-5	.	TRBV2
TGTGCCAGCAGTTCCCCGGACTCCCTGTACGAGCAGTACTTC	CASSSPDSLYEQYF	.	TRBJ2-7	.	TRBV28
TGTGCCAGCAGTTTCGCTGGGAAAGAGACCCAGTACTTC	CASSFAGKETQYF	.	TRBJ2-5	.	TRBV6-5
TGTGCCACCCTCCCGACGGACTCCTATGGCTACACCTTC	CATLPTDSYGYTF	.	TRBJ1-2	.	TRBV28